These 17 T cell receptor beta chains share one sample of origin, sequenced in a study of early T cells in non-severe SARS-CoV-2 infection. One entry per CDR3 protein results from TCRdb running MiXCR on the 5' RACE reads. The sample consists of 55,000 to 70,000 distinct CDR3 sequences, 4.6% of them appearing once. Material: whole blood, obtained at baseline. All receptors come from an adult who was a healthcare worker with PCR-confirmed SARS-CoV-2 infection or an uninfected control (not recorded which). The donor label of this sample is uncertain.

This clonotype was seen ten or more times. The chain is built from TRBV28 and TRBJ2-5, with TRBD2 matching 13 bases. The CDR3 is 15 amino acids. With V trimmed by 5 bases and J by 4 bases, 4 bases remained unmatched. From germline, CDR1 is MDHEN and CDR2 SYDVKM. CDR3 sequence reads: CASSQTSGGAETQYF. The CDR3 DNA reads as TGTGCCAGCAGTCAAACTAGCGGGGGGGCAGAGACCCAGTACTTC.

This chain connects TRBV11-2 to TRBJ2-7; D possibly corresponds to TRBD2 (5 bases). The CDR3 is made up of 16 amino acids. The germline V and J ends were trimmed by 0 bases and 2 bases, with 14 bases remaining between them. The germline V gene encodes CDR1 SGHAT and CDR2 FQNNGV. CDR3 sequence (DNA): TGTGCCAGCAGCTTAGATACCCCGGGAAGCCCCTACGAGCAGTACTTC. Protein: CASSLDTPGSPYEQYF.

This clonotype was recorded at least ten times. The chain couples TRBV6-2 or TRBV6-3 to TRBJ1-2; 7 bases align to TRBD1. This CDR3 contains 17 residues. CDR1 and CDR2 (germline): MNHEY, SVGEGT. Losses at the gene ends were 0 bases for V and 5 bases for J; bases not matched to a gene: 12. The CDR3 region is CASSYSRAGGRRYGYTF. In DNA, the CDR3 is TGTGCCAGCAGTTACTCGCGCGCAGGGGGTCGTCGATATGGCTACACCTTC.

This clonotype was counted a few times. The chain couples TRBV7-2 to TRBJ1-2; perhaps TRBD1 as D (5 bases). V was shortened by 2 bases and J by 6 bases, with 10 bases between the two germline ends. The CDR3 loop spans 13 amino acids. The germline gives CDR1 SGHTA, CDR2 FQGNSA. In nucleotides, the CDR3 is TGTGCCAGCAGCTTACCAGGGACCAATGGCTACACCTTC. Translating gives CASSLPGTNGYTF.

This clonotype was observed a few times. V is TRBV10-3 and J is TRBJ2-5; weak D call: TRBD2 (5 bases). The CDR3 extends over 14 amino acids. Trimming removed 4 bases from V and 2 bases from J, with 11 bases in between. Germline V lookup: CDR1 ENHRY, CDR2 SYGVKD. CDR3 in amino acids: CAISAGETQETQYF. The CDR3 nucleotides are TGTGCCATCAGTGCCGGGGAGACTCAAGAGACCCAGTACTTC.

This clonotype was observed many times. The chain joins TRBV27 to TRBJ1-6, with 7 positions matching TRBD1. Germline-derived CDR1 and CDR2 are MNHEY and SMNVEV (reference sequence). This CDR3 has 14 amino acids. The V segment lost 5 bases and the J segment 6 bases; nucleotides outside the gene matches: 4. The CDR3 loop is CASSLGQFNSPLHF. The DNA for the CDR3 is TGTGCCAGCAGTCTGGGACAGTTTAATTCACCCCTCCACTTT.

This clonotype was detected ten times or more. V usage is TRBV12-3 or TRBV12-4 and J usage is TRBJ2-1; D not resolved. The CDR3 has 13 residues. Deletions cut 7 bases from V and 5 bases from J, with 12 bases between. CDR3 in amino acids: CASIEGRNNEQFF. CDR3 DNA sequence: TGTGCCAGCATCGAAGGACGCAACAATGAGCAGTTCTTC.

This clonotype was seen many times. The gene calls are TRBV7-9 and TRBJ1-5, with 7 positions matching TRBD1. V dropped 2 bases and J dropped 0; count of bases not matched to a gene: 1. CDR1 is SEHNR and CDR2 is FQNEAQ in the germline V gene (reference sequence). This CDR3 is built from 15 residues. This CDR3 reads CASSLTGDSNQPQHF. DNA of the CDR3: TGTGCCAGCAGCTTAACAGGGGATAGCAATCAGCCCCAGCATTTT.

This clonotype was seen at least ten times. This chain uses TRBV12-3 or TRBV12-4 with TRBJ2-5; no definite D call. Deletions cut 4 bases from V and 0 bases from J, with 6 bases between. The CDR3 contains 13 residues. CDR3 sequence (DNA): TGTGCCAGCAGTTACTTTAACCAAGAGACCCAGTACTTC. Protein sequence: CASSYFNQETQYF.

This clonotype was seen a few times. V is TRBV6-2 or TRBV6-3 and J is TRBJ2-7; no firm D call. The V gene lost 6 bases and the J gene lost 7 bases, with 22 bases spanning the gap. This CDR3 has 15 residues. CDR1 and CDR2 (germline): MNHEY, SVGEGT. DNA for the CDR3: TGTGCCAGCAGACCCCCGGCAGAGGCCCTGCGGGAGCAGTACTTC. Translation: CASRPPAEALREQYF.

This clonotype came up many times. The rearrangement links TRBV10-2 to TRBJ1-2; 9 nucleotides align to TRBD1. The germline V gene encodes CDR1 WSHSY and CDR2 SAAADI. With V trimmed by 7 bases and J by 0 bases, 12 bases remained unmatched. This CDR3 spans 17 amino acids. The chain's CDR3 is CASIGTGQSLANYGYTF. CDR3 nucleotides: TGCGCCAGCATAGGGACAGGGCAATCTTTAGCTAACTATGGCTACACCTTC.

This chain links TRBV6-5 with TRBJ1-6; D gene ambiguous. This CDR3 spans 13 amino acids. Germline assignment: CDR1 MNHEY and CDR2 SVGAGI. The V end lost 2 bases, the J end lost 8 bases, and 7 bases lay between the germline ends. For the CDR3, the DNA is TGTGCCAGCAGTTACAGGGAGTATTCACCCCTCCACTTT. Encoded protein: CASSYREYSPLHF.

Ten or more counts support this clonotype. V is TRBV24-1 and J is TRBJ1-4, with 9 bases that match TRBD1. The V segment lost 5 bases and the J segment 8 bases; nucleotides outside the gene matches: 5. CDR3 length: 14 amino acids. The germline V gene has CDR1 KGHDR and CDR2 SFDVKD. CDR3 bases: TGTGCCACCAGTGCCGGGACAGGGCCCGAAAAACTGTTTTTT. Translating gives CATSAGTGPEKLFF.

This clonotype was seen only a few times. This sequence joins TRBV20-1 and TRBJ1-2, with D maybe TRBD1 (6 bases). V lost 6 bases, J lost 7 bases, and 18 bases lay in between. The CDR3 is 13 residues long. Looked up from germline, CDR1 is DFQATT and CDR2 is SNEGSKA (reference sequence). The CDR3: CSANQGGFRGYTF. For the CDR3, the DNA is TGCAGTGCCAATCAAGGGGGATTTCGTGGCTACACCTTC.

This clonotype has a count of ten or more. The chain couples TRBV20-1 to TRBJ1-5; perhaps TRBD1 as D (6 bases). The CDR3 runs to 15 residues. With 1 base removed from V and 1 base from J, the gap between germline ends came to 11 bases. Per the germline V gene, CDR1 is DFQATT and CDR2 is SNEGSKA (reference sequence). The CDR3 DNA reads TGCAGTGCTAGAGTGGGGGGCGCAAGCAATCAGCCCCAGCATTTT. This gives the protein CSARVGGASNQPQHF.

The genes are TRBV11-2 and TRBJ2-2; possible D gene TRBD2, 6 bases. Trimming stripped 3 bases from V and 5 bases from J, with 16 bases between. This CDR3 spans 16 amino acids. Germline CDR1 reads SGHAT; CDR2 reads FQNNGV. The DNA for the CDR3 is TGTGCCAGCAGCTTTTATGCGGGGACGGGTACCGGGGAGCTGTTTTTT. This sequence encodes CASSFYAGTGTGELFF. Together with reference TRBV11-2 and TRBJ2-2, the CDR3 gives the full variable domain: EAGVAQSPRYKIIEKRQSVAFWCNPISGHATLYWYQQILGQGPKLLIQFQNNGVVDDSQLPKDRFSAERLKGVDSTLKIQPAKLEDSAVYLCASSFYAGTGTGELFFGEGSRLTVL.

The chain recombines TRBV20-1 with TRBJ1-5; TRBD1 aligns across 7 bases. Germline CDR1 reads DFQATT; CDR2 reads SNEGSKA (reference sequence). The V gene end was trimmed by 3 bases and the J gene end by 8 bases; junction bases not matched to a gene: 4. CDR3 size: 12 residues. This chain's CDR3 is CSARQGGEPQHF. The CDR3 coding sequence is TGCAGTGCTAGGCAGGGGGGCGAGCCCCAGCATTTT.